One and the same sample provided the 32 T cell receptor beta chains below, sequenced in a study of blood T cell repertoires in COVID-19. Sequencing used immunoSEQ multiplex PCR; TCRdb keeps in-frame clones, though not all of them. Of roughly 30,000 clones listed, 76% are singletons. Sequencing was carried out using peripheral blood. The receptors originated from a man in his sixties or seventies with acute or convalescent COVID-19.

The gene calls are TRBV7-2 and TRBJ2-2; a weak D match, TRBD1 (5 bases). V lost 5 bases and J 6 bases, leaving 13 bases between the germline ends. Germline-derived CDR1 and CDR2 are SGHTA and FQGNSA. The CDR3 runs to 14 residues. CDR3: CASSRGVGAGELFF. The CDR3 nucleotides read TGTGCCAGCAGCCGTGGGGTAGGGGCCGGGGAGCTGTTTTTT.

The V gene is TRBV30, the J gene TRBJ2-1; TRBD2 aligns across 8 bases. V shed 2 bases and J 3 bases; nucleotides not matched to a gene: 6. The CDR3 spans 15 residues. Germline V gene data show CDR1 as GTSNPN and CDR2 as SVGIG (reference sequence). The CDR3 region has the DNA TGTGCCTGGAGTCTATCGGGGGGGGGCTACAATGAGCAGTTCTTC. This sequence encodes CAWSLSGGGYNEQFF. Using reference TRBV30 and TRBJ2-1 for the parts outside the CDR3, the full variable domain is SQTIHQWPATLVQPVGSPLSLECTVEGTSNPNLYWYRQAAGRGLQLLFYSVGIGQISSEVPQNLSASRPQDRQFILSSKKLLLSDSGFYLCAWSLSGGGYNEQFFGPGTRLTVL.

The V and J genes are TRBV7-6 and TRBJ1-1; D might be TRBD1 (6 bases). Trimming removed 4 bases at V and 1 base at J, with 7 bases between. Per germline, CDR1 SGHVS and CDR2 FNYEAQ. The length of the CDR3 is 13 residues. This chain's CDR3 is CASSSQGNTEAFF. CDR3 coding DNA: TGTGCCAGCAGCTCACAGGGGAACACTGAAGCTTTCTTT. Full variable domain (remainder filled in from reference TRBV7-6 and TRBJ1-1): GAGVSQSPRYKVTKRGQDVALRCDPISGHVSLYWYRQALGQGPEFLTYFNYEAQQDKSGLPNDRFSAERPEGSISTLTIQRTEQRDSAMYRCASSSQGNTEAFFGQGTRLTVV.

The CDR3 sequence is CASSAGLAKTYEQYF. As DNA, the CDR3 is TGTGCCAGCAGCGCGGGACTAGCGAAAACCTACGAGCAGTACTTC. This rearrangement joins TRBV5-4 to TRBJ2-7; 10 nucleotides line up with TRBD2. The CDR3 is made up of 15 amino acids. The trim removed 4 bases at V and 2 bases at J, leaving 6 bases unmatched. CDR1 is SGHNT, CDR2 YYREEE, per germline (reference sequence).

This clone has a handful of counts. The CDR3 coding sequence is TGTGCCAGCAGTTTACGGACTGGAAATAATTCACCCCTCCACTTT. Translating it yields CASSLRTGNNSPLHF. The V and J genes are TRBV28 and TRBJ1-6; no reliable D call. Trimming took 2 bases from V and 5 from J, leaving 10 bases between them. CDR1 MDHEN and CDR2 SYDVKM come from the germline V gene. The CDR3 loop spans 15 amino acids.

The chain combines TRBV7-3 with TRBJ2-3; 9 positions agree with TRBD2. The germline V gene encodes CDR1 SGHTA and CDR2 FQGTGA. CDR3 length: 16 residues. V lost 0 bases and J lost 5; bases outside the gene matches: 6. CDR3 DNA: TGTGCCAGCAGCTTAACGGCGGGAGGGGGAGGAGATACGCAGTATTTT. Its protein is CASSLTAGGGGDTQYF.

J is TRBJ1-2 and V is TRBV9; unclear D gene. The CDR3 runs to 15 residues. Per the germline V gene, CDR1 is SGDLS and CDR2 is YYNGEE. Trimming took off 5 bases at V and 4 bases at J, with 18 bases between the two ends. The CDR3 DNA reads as TGTGCCAGCAGTGAAACGGCGGGTTTTGGCTATGGCTACACCTTC. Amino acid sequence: CASSETAGFGYGYTF.

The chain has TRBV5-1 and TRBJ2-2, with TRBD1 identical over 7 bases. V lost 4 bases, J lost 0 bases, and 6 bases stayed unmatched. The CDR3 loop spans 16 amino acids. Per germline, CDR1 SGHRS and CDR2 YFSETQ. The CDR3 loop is CASSGPGQTNTGELFF. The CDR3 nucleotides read TGCGCCAGCAGCGGACCGGGACAGACGAACACCGGGGAGCTGTTTTTT.

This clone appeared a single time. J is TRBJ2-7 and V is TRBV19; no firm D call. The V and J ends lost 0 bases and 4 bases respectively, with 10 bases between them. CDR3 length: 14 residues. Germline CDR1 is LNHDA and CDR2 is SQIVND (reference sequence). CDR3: CASSIDRGRYEQYF. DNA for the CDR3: TGTGCCAGTAGTATAGATCGAGGCCGATACGAGCAGTACTTC.

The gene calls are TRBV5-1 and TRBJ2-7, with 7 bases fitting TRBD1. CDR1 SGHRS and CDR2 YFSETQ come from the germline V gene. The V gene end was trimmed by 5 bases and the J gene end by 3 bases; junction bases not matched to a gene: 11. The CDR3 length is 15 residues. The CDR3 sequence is CASSPPGTEIYEQYF. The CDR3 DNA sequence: TGCGCCAGCAGTCCTCCCGGGACAGAGATCTACGAGCAGTACTTC.

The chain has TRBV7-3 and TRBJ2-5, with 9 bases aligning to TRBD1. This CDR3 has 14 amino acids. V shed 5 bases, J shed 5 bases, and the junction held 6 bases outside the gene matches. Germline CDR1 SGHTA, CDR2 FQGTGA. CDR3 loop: CASSAAGTGETQYF. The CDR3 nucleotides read TGTGCCAGCAGCGCGGCCGGGACAGGGGAGACCCAGTACTTC.

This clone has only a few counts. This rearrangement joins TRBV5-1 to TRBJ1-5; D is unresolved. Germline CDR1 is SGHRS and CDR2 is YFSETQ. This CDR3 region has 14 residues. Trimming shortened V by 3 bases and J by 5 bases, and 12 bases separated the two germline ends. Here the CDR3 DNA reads TGCGCCAGCAGCTGGGGAGCCGGGGATCAGCCCCAGCATTTT. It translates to CASSWGAGDQPQHF.

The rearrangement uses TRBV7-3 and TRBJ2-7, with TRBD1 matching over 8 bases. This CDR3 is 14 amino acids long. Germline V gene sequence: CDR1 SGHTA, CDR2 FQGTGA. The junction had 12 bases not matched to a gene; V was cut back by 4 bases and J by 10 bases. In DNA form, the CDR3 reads TGTGCCAGCAGCTCATATCCCGGGACAGGCGAACAGTACTTC. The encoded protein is CASSSYPGTGEQYF.

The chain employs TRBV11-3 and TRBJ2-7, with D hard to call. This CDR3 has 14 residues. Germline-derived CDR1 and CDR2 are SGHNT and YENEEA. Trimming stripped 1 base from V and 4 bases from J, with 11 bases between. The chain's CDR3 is CASSLGPPLYEQYF. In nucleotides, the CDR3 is TGTGCCAGCAGCTTAGGGCCACCCCTTTACGAGCAGTACTTC. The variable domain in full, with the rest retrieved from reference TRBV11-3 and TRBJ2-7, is EAGVVQSPRYKIIEKKQPVAFWCNPISGHNTLYWYLQNLGQGPELLIRYENEEAVDDSQLPKDRFSAERLKGVDSTLKIQPAELGDSAVYLCASSLGPPLYEQYFGPGTRLTVT.

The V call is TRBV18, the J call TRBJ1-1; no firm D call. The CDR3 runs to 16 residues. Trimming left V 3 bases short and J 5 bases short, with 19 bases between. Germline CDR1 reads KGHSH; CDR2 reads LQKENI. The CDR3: CASSPDLVKRGTEAFF. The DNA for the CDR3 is TGTGCCAGCTCACCGGATTTAGTGAAGCGAGGAACTGAAGCTTTCTTT.

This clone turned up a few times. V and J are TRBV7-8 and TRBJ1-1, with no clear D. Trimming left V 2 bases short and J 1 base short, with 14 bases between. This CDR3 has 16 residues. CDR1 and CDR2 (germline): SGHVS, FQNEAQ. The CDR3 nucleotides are TGTGCCAGCAGCTTACGGGAACCAAGGTCGAACACTGAAGCTTTCTTT. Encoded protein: CASSLREPRSNTEAFF.

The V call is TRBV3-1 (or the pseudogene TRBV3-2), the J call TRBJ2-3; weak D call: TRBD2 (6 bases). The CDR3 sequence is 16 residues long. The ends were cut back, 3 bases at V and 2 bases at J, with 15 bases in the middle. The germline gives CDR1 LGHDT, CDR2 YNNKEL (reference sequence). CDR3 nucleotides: TGTGCCAGCAGCCAGACCTACGGGGGTGACACAGATACGCAGTATTTT. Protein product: CASSQTYGGDTDTQYF.

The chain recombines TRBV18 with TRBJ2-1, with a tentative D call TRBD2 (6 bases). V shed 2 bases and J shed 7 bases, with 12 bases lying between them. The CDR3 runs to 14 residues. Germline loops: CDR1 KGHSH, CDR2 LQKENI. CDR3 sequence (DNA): TGTGCCAGCTCACCAAATGGGAGGCCGAATGAGCAGTTCTTC. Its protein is CASSPNGRPNEQFF. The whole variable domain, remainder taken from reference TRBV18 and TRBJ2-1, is NAGVMQNPRHLVRRRGQEARLRCSPMKGHSHVYWYRQLPEEGLKFMVYLQKENIIDESGMPKERFSAEFPKEGPSILRIQQVVRGDSAAYFCASSPNGRPNEQFFGPGTRLTVL.

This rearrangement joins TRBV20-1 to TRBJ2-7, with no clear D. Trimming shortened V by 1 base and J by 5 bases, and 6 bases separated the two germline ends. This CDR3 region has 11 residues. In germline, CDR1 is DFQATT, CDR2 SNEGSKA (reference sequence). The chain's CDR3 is CSARVFNEQYF. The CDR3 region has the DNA TGCAGTGCTAGAGTATTTAACGAGCAGTACTTC.

The CDR3 protein is CATRRRENEKLFF. For the CDR3, the DNA is TGTGCCACCAGGAGGCGGGAGAATGAAAAACTGTTTTTT. The rearrangement uses TRBV6-5 and TRBJ1-4; no definite D call. Trimming stripped 10 bases from V and 5 bases from J, with 14 bases between. Germline CDR1 and CDR2: MNHEY and SVGAGI. CDR3 size: 13 residues.

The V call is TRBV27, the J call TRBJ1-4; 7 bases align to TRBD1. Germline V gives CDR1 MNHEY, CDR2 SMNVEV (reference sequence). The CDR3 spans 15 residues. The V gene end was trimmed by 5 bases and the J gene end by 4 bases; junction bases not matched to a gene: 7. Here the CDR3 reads CASSRQGGFNEKLFF. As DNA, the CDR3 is TGTGCCAGCAGTCGGCAGGGGGGCTTTAATGAAAAACTGTTTTTT.

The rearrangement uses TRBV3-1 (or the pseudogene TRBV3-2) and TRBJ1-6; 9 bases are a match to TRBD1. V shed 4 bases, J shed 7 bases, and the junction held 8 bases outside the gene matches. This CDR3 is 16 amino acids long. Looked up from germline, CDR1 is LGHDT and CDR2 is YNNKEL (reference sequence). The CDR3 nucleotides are TGTGCCAGCAGCCCGTATCCGGGACAGGGAAATTCACCCCTCCACTTT. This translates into CASSPYPGQGNSPLHF.

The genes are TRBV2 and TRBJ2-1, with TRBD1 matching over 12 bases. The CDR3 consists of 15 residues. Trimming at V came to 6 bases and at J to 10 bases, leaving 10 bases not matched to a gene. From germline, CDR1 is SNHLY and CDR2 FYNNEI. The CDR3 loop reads CASRRPGQGAWEQFF. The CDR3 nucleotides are TGTGCCAGCAGAAGACCGGGACAGGGGGCTTGGGAGCAGTTCTTC.

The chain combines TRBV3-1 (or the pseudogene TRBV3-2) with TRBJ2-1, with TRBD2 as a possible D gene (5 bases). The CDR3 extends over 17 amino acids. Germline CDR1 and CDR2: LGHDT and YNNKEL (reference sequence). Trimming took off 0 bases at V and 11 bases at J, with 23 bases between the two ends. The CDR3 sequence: CASSQEKAGRGQGKQFF. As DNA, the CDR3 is TGTGCCAGCAGCCAAGAGAAGGCAGGACGCGGGCAAGGGAAGCAGTTCTTC.

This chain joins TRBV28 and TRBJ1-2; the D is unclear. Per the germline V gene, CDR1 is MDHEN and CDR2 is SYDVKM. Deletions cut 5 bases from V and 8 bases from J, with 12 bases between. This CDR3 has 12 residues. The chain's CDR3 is CASSTEWRGYTF. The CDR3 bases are TGTGCCAGCAGTACCGAGTGGAGGGGCTACACCTTC.

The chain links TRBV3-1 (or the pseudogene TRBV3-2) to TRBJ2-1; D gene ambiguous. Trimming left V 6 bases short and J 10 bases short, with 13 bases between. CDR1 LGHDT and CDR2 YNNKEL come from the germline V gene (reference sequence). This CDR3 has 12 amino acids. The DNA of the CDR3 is TGTGCCAGCAGGGCAACCATGGGCGAGCAGTTCTTC. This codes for CASRATMGEQFF.

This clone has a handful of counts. CDR3 DNA sequence: TGTGCCACCAGCACCCGCACGACAGGGGCACTTGGCTACACCTTC. Encoded protein: CATSTRTTGALGYTF. The chain uses TRBV15 and TRBJ1-2, with TRBD1 matching over 8 bases. CDR3 length: 15 amino acids. J was trimmed by 7 bases and V by 4 bases; bases with no gene match: 11. Germline CDR1 is LNHNV and CDR2 is YYDKDF (reference sequence).

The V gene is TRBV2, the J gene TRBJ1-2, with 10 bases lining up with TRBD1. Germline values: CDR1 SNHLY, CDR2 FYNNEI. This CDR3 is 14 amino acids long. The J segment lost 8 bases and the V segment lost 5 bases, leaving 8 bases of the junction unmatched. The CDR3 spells CASSPTGTGAGYTF. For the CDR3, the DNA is TGTGCCAGCAGTCCCACGGGGACAGGGGCCGGCTACACCTTC.

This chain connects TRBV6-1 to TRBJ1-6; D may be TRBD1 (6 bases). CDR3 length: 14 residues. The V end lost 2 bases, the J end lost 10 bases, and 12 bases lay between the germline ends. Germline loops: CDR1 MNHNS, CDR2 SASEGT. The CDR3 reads CASSEQGDTSPLHF. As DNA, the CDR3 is TGTGCCAGCAGTGAACAAGGGGACACCTCACCCCTCCACTTT.

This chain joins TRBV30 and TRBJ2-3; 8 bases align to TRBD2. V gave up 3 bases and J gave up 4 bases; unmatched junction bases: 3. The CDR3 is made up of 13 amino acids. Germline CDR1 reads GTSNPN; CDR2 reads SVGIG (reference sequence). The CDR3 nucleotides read TGTGCCTGGAGCGGGGGGGCTGCAGATACGCAGTATTTT. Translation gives CAWSGGAADTQYF. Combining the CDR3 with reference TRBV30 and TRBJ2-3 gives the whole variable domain SQTIHQWPATLVQPVGSPLSLECTVEGTSNPNLYWYRQAAGRGLQLLFYSVGIGQISSEVPQNLSASRPQDRQFILSSKKLLLSDSGFYLCAWSGGAADTQYFGPGTRLTVL.

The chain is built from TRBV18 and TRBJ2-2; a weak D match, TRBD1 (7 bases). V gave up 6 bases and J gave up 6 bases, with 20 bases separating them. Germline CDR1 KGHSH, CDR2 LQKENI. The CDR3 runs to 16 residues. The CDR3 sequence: CASSQSGGGASGELFF. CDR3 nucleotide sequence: TGTGCCAGCTCCCAATCCGGAGGGGGCGCCTCCGGGGAGCTGTTTTTT.

CDR3 residues: CASSTGEASSYEQYF. CDR3 sequence (DNA): TGTGCCAGCAGTACGGGGGAGGCAAGCTCCTACGAGCAGTACTTC. The chain couples TRBV28 to TRBJ2-7, with D maybe TRBD2 (6 bases). Germline CDR1 MDHEN, CDR2 SYDVKM. V lost 5 bases and J lost 0, with 14 bases in between. This CDR3 is built from 15 residues.